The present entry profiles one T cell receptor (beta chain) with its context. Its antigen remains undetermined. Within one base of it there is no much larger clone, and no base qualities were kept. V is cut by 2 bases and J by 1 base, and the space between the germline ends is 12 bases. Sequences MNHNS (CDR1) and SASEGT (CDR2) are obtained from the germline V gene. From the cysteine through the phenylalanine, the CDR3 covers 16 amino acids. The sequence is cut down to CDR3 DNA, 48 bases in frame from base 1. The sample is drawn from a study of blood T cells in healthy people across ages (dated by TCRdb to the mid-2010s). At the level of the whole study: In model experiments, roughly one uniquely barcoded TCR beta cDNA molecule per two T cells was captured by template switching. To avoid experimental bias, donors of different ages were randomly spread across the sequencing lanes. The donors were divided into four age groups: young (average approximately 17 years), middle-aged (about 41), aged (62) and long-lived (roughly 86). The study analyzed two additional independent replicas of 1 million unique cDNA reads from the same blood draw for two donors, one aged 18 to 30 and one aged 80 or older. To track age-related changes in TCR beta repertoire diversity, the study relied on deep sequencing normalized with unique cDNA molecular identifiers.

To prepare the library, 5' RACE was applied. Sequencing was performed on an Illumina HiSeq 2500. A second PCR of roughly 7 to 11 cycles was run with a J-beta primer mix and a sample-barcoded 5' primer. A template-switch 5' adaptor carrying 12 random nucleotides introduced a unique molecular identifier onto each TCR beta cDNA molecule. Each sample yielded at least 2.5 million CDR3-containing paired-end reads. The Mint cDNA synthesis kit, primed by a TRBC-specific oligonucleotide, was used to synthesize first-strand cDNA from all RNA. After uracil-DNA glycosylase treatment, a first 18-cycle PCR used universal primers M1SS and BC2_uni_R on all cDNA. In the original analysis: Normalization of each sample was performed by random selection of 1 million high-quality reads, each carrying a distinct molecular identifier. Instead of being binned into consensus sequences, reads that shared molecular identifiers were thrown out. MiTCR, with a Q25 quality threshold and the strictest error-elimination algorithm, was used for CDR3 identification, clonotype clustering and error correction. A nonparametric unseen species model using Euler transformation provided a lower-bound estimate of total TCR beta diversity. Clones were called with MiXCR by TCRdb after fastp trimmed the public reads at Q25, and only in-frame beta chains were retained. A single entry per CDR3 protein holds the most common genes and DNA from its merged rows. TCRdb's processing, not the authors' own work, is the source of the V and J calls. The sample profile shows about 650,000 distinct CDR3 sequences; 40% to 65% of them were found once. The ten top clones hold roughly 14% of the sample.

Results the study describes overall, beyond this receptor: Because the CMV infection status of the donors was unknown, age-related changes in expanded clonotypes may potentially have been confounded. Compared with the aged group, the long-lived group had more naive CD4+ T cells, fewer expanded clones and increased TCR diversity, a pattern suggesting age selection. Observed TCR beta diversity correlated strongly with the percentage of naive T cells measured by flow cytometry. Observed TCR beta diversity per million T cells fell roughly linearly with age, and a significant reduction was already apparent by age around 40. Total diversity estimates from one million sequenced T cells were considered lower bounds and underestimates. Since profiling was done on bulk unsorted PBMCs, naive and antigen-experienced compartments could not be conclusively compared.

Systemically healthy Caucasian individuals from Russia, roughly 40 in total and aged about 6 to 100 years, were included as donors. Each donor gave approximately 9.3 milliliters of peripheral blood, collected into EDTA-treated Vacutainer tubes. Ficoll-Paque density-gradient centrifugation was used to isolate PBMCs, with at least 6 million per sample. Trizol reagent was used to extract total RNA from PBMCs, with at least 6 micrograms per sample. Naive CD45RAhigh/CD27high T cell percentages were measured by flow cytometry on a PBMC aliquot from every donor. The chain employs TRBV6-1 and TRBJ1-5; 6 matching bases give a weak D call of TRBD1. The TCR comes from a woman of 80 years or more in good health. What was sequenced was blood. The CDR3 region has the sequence CASSEWVRGSNQPQHF. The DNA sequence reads TGTGCCAGCAGTGAATGGGTGAGGGGGAGCAATCAGCCCCAGCATTTT.